The 7 T cell receptor beta chains given below trace back to one sample, sequenced in a study of regulatory T cells in long-lasting Graves disease (dated by TCRdb to the early 2020s). The sample's time point, from its label and the paper: newly diagnosed GD, antithyroid drugs for less than 3 months. For both TCR sequencing and RNA sequencing, RNA was extracted from PBMCs in TRIzol. Receptors were amplified or captured by multiplex PCR. Sequencing was performed on an Illumina HiSeq 4000. CDR3 regions were amplified by Arm-PCR with iRepertoire HTBI primers to construct TCR beta libraries. The public reads were reanalyzed by TCRdb: fastp trimming at Q25, MiXCR alignment, in-frame beta chains only. Rows with a matching CDR3 protein are joined into one entry that keeps the most common DNA and genes. The sample has 560,000 or so distinct CDR3 sequences on record, 15% to 20% of them singletons. The ten most abundant clones make up more than 10% of the sample.

The sample also formed part of further work on T cells in Graves' hyperthyroidism and ophthalmopathy.

Specimen: peripheral blood mononuclear cells (PBMCs), collected at new diagnosis, from a patient treated with antithyroid drugs. Receptors were obtained from a man aged 18 to 29 with Graves disease. Donor details come from another sample of the same person, matched by shared clones.

This clonotype was counted only a few times. The V call is TRBV12-3 or TRBV12-4, the J call TRBJ1-4, with 9 bases aligning to TRBD1. V shed 6 bases and J 13 bases; nucleotides not matched to a gene: 12. The CDR3 covers 14 residues. The CDR3 region is CASSRNRGLGGLFF. CDR3 nucleotide sequence: TGTGCCAGCAGCCGAAACAGGGGGCTGGGGGGACTGTTTTTT.

The CDR3 is CASKKPGQGSTFTYGYTF. The DNA for the CDR3 is TGTGCCAGCAAAAAGCCGGGACAGGGGTCTACCTTTACCTATGGCTACACCTTC. The chain links TRBV6-1 to TRBJ1-2, with 10 bases that match TRBD1. This CDR3 has 18 residues. Germline values: CDR1 MNHNS, CDR2 SASEGT. Losses at the gene ends were 7 bases for V and 4 bases for J; bases not matched to a gene: 18.

This clonotype was seen more than once but under ten times. The V gene is TRBV11-2, the J gene TRBJ2-7; unclear D gene. The closer fit of TRBJ2-1 to the DNA end suggests the J call may be wrong. Per the germline V gene, CDR1 is SGHAT and CDR2 is FQNNGV. CDR3 length: 13 amino acids. The CDR3 coding sequence is TGTGCCAGCAGCCAAGAATCAGACAATGAGCAGTTCTTC. Translated, it gives CASSQESDNEQFF.

The chain joins TRBV5-1 to TRBJ2-5; 7 bases match TRBD2. Trimming cost V 0 bases and J 4 bases; bases outside gene matches: 3. CDR1 and CDR2 (germline): SGHRS, YFSETQ. The length of the CDR3 is 14 residues. The CDR3 bases are TGCGCCAGCAGCTTGGGGTCGGGAGGAGAGACCCAGTACTTC. This codes for CASSLGSGGETQYF.

This clonotype was observed at least ten times. The chain has TRBV3-1 and TRBJ2-7; 7 bases map to TRBD1. With 6 bases clipped from V and 2 bases from J, the junction kept 7 bases outside the gene matches. Germline CDR1 LGHDT, CDR2 YNNKEL (reference sequence). The CDR3 runs to 14 residues. The DNA of the CDR3 is TGTGCCAGCAGAAAGACAGGGACGGCCTACGAGCAGTACTTC. Its translation is CASRKTGTAYEQYF.

This clonotype was observed a few times. The chain employs TRBV6-2 or TRBV6-3 and TRBJ1-4; D perhaps matches TRBD1 (5 bases). CDR3 size: 16 residues. Germline loops: CDR1 MNHEY, CDR2 SVGEGT. The germline V and J ends were trimmed by 2 bases and 4 bases, with 14 bases remaining between them. The CDR3 is CASSYNRPTSNEKLFF. In DNA form, the CDR3 reads TGTGCCAGCAGTTACAACAGGCCGACGAGTAATGAAAAACTGTTTTTT.

This clonotype was recorded many times. J is TRBJ1-2 and V is TRBV30; 8 bases are a match to TRBD1. V shed 4 bases, J shed 5 bases, and the junction held 9 bases outside the gene matches. Germline V gene sequence: CDR1 GTSNPN, CDR2 SVGIG (reference sequence). CDR3 length: 14 amino acids. CDR3: CAWNPGQAGYGYTF. The CDR3, as DNA: TGTGCCTGGAACCCGGGACAGGCGGGTTATGGCTACACCTTC. Together with reference TRBV30 and TRBJ1-2, the CDR3 gives the full variable domain: SQTIHQWPATLVQPVGSPLSLECTVEGTSNPNLYWYRQAAGRGLQLLFYSVGIGQISSEVPQNLSASRPQDRQFILSSKKLLLSDSGFYLCAWNPGQAGYGYTFGSGTRLTVV.